The 15 T cell receptor beta chains reported below all come from one sample, sequenced in a study of identical twins. A single record per CDR3 protein comes from TCRdb applying MiXCR to the 5' RACE reads. The sample holds around 1.7 million distinct CDR3 sequences, around 29% seen once. The specimen was cord blood. These receptors originate from a newborn girl in good health.

The sample holds a few counts of this clonotype. CDR3 sequence reads: CASSTRDRESYEQYF. The CDR3 DNA follows: TGTGCCAGCAGCACCCGGGACAGGGAGTCCTACGAGCAGTACTTC. The chain employs TRBV27 and TRBJ2-7; 9 bases are shared with TRBD1. Germline V gene data show CDR1 as MNHEY and CDR2 as SMNVEV (reference sequence). This CDR3 contains 15 residues. The V and J ends lost 6 bases and 1 base, in that order; junction bases with no gene match: 7.

This clonotype was picked up one time. The genes are TRBV12-3 or TRBV12-4 and TRBJ1-1; 8 bases match TRBD1. The CDR3 runs to 15 residues. V lost 3 bases and J lost 0; bases outside the gene matches: 3. The CDR3: CASSFQTGVNTEAFF. The CDR3, as DNA: TGTGCCAGCAGTTTCCAGACAGGGGTGAACACTGAAGCTTTCTTT.

In its sample, this clonotype was seen a few times. The V gene is TRBV27, the J gene TRBJ1-5, with 7 nucleotides matching TRBD1. Per the germline V gene, CDR1 is MNHEY and CDR2 is SMNVEV (reference sequence). This CDR3 comprises 14 residues. Trimming removed 6 bases from V and 4 bases from J; junction bases left unmatched: 6. In nucleotides, the CDR3 is TGTGCCAGCAGGCCAGGGGGGGGGAATCAGCCCCAGCATTTT. This translates into CASRPGGGNQPQHF.

The J gene is TRBJ2-1, the V gene TRBV11-2, with 11 nucleotides matching TRBD2. The CDR3 spans 18 residues. V shed 8 bases, J shed 3 bases, and the junction held 15 bases outside the gene matches. Germline CDR1 is SGHAT and CDR2 is FQNNGV. In DNA form, the CDR3 reads TGTGCCAGCCAATGGCGGGGTAGCGGGAGGGCCTTCTACAATGAGCAGTTCTTC. It translates to CASQWRGSGRAFYNEQFF.

The V and J genes are TRBV6-1 and TRBJ1-5, with a possible D match to TRBD1 (6 bases). CDR3 length: 16 residues. V was cut by 1 base and J by 1 base, with 11 bases left in between. Looked up from germline, CDR1 is MNHNS and CDR2 is SASEGT. The CDR3 loop is CASSEDWGQSNQPQHF. The CDR3 DNA reads as TGTGCCAGCAGTGAAGATTGGGGGCAGAGCAATCAGCCCCAGCATTTT.

This clonotype was counted between two and nine times. The CDR3 sequence: CASRKRVGGYTF. CDR3 DNA: TGTGCCAGCAGGAAAAGGGTGGGAGGCTACACCTTC. The chain combines TRBV12-3 or TRBV12-4 with TRBJ1-2; the D is unclear. V was cut by 6 bases and J by 8 bases, with 13 bases left in between. The length of the CDR3 is 12 residues.

Concerning this clonotype: A much larger clone differs by one base, so this may be a read error. The genes are TRBV24-1 and TRBJ2-3; 16 nucleotides agree with TRBD2. There are 15 residues in the CDR3. CDR1 KGHDR and CDR2 SFDVKD come from the germline V gene. CDR3 nucleotides: TGTACCACCAGTGGGACTAGCGGGGGGGCAGATACGCAGTATTTT. This codes for CTTSGTSGGADTQYF.

This clonotype has just a few counts. The chain has TRBV28 and TRBJ2-7; D not certain. CDR3 size: 14 residues. Germline V CDR1 and CDR2: MDHEN, SYDVKM. Between the trimmed V and J ends, which lost 3 bases and 5 bases, there was a span of 14 bases. The CDR3 DNA reads TGTGCCAGCAGTTTGCGGCCCCATGACCACGAGCAGTACTTC. The encoded protein is CASSLRPHDHEQYF.

A few counts support this clonotype. V is TRBV2 and J is TRBJ1-2; 10 bases map to TRBD1. The germline V gene encodes CDR1 SNHLY and CDR2 FYNNEI. The V gene end was trimmed by 3 bases and the J gene end by 3 bases; junction bases not matched to a gene: 4. This CDR3 spans 15 amino acids. The CDR3, as DNA: TGTGCCAGCAGTGATCGGGACAGGGGTGACTATGGCTACACCTTC. This codes for CASSDRDRGDYGYTF.

Details on this clonotype: A much more abundant neighbour one base away suggests this may be a read error. The gene calls are TRBV15 and TRBJ2-3, with D unresolved. Trimming shortened V by 0 bases and J by 5 bases, and 3 bases separated the two germline ends. Germline V gene lookup returns CDR1 LNHNV and CDR2 YYDKDF (reference sequence). The CDR3 length is 12 residues. This CDR3 reads CATSREEDTQYF. The CDR3 DNA reads TGTGCCACCAGCAGAGAAGAAGATACGCAGTATTTT.

The rearrangement links TRBV20-1 to TRBJ2-3; D not resolved. Germline CDR1 is DFQATT and CDR2 is SNEGSKA (reference sequence). V was pared by 7 bases and J by 1 base, with 9 bases between. The CDR3 consists of 12 residues. Written as DNA, the CDR3 is TGCAGTGGACTGTTAGGCACAGATACGCAGTATTTT. This sequence encodes CSGLLGTDTQYF.

This clonotype occurred a few times. The V call is TRBV15, the J call TRBJ1-1; D unclear. The CDR3 length is 15 residues. Germline loops: CDR1 LNHNV, CDR2 YYDKDF (reference sequence). Trimming pared 5 bases from V and 5 bases from J, leaving 18 bases between. The CDR3 DNA is TGTGCCACCAGCCCCCGCTCGAAATTAGGGACTGAAGCTTTCTTT. Translated, it gives CATSPRSKLGTEAFF. The full variable domain, with the rest looked up from reference TRBV15 and TRBJ1-1, is DAMVIQNPRYQVTQFGKPVTLSCSQTLNHNVMYWYQQKSSQAPKLLFHYYDKDFNNEADTPDNFQSRRPNTSFCFLDIRSPGLGDTAMYLCATSPRSKLGTEAFFGQGTRLTVV.

This chain uses TRBV12-3 or TRBV12-4 with TRBJ1-5, with 8 bases aligning to TRBD1. The V segment lost 3 bases and the J segment 0 bases; nucleotides outside the gene matches: 7. CDR3 length: 17 amino acids. The CDR3 DNA follows: TGTGCCAGCAGTTTGACAGGGGACGTTTATAGCAATCAGCCCCAGCATTTT. Amino acid sequence: CASSLTGDVYSNQPQHF.

The genes are TRBV28 and TRBJ1-5; TRBD1 matches at 8 bases. Trimming removed 10 bases from V and 3 bases from J; junction bases left unmatched: 5. Germline CDR1 and CDR2: MDHEN and SYDVKM. The CDR3 is 13 residues long. CDR3 region: CAIDRGPNQPQHF. The CDR3 region has the DNA TGTGCCATCGACAGGGGCCCCAATCAGCCCCAGCATTTT.

This clonotype was counted between two and nine times. This chain links TRBV2 with TRBJ2-5, with D perhaps matching TRBD1 or TRBD2 (5 bases each). The germline V gene has CDR1 SNHLY and CDR2 FYNNEI. V was pared by 10 bases and J by 2 bases, with 20 bases between. The CDR3 is 15 residues long. CDR3 bases: TGTGCCACCAAGAGGGGTCCAATTTCTCAAGAGACCCAGTACTTC. Translating gives CATKRGPISQETQYF.